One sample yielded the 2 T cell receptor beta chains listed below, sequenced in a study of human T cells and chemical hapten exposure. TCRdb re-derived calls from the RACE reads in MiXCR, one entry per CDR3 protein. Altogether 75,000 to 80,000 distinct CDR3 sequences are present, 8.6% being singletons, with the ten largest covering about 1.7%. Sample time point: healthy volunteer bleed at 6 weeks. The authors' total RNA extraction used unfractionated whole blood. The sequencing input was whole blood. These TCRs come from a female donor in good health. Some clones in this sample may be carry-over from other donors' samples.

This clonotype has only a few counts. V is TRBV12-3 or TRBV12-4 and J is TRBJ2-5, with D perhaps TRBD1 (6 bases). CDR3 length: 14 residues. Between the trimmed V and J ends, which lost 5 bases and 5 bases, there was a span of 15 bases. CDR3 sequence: CASSTNRDVETQYF. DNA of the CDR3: TGTGCCAGCAGTACTAACAGGGATGTGGAGACCCAGTACTTC.

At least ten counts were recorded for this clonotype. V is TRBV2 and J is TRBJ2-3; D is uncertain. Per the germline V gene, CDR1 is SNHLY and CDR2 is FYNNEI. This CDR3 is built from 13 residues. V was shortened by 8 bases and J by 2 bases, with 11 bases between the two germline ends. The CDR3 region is CASVSLDTDTQYF. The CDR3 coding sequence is TGTGCCAGCGTTTCACTGGACACAGATACGCAGTATTTT.